One sample yielded the 32 T cell receptor beta chains listed below, sequenced in a study of shared clonotypes between healthy human individuals. Repertoires were generated with immunoSEQ multiplex PCR, while TCRdb's copy carries only in-frame clones and drops some. The sample consists of about 1 million clones, around 76% of them appearing once. Sequenced sample: memory CD4+ T cells sorted from blood. Subset meaning: CD45RA-negative fraction. The source is a young man in good health.

The V gene is TRBV5-4, the J gene TRBJ1-6; 10 nucleotides agree with TRBD1. The germline V gene has CDR1 SGHNT and CDR2 YYREEE (reference sequence). The CDR3 has 16 amino acids. The trim removed 4 bases at V and 3 bases at J, leaving 4 bases unmatched. The CDR3 sequence: CASSPGQGGYNSPLHF. As DNA, the CDR3 is TGTGCCAGCAGCCCAGGACAGGGGGGCTATAATTCACCCCTCCACTTT.

V usage is TRBV5-1 and J usage is TRBJ2-3; 8 nucleotides line up with TRBD2. The V gene's germline CDR1 is SGHRS and CDR2 YFSETQ. The CDR3 length is 17 residues. V shed 0 bases and J 3 bases; nucleotides not matched to a gene: 9. The CDR3 here is CASSLAITSGGTDTQYF. CDR3 nucleotide sequence: TGCGCCAGCAGCTTGGCCATTACTAGCGGAGGAACAGATACGCAGTATTTT. The full variable domain, in which reference TRBV5-1 and TRBJ2-3 provide the parts outside the CDR3, is KAGVTQTPRYLIKTRGQQVTLSCSPISGHRSVSWYQQTPGQGLQFLFEYFSETQRNKGNFPGRFSGRQFSNSRSEMNVSTLELGDSALYLCASSLAITSGGTDTQYFGPGTRLTVL.

This clone was observed once. This rearrangement joins TRBV10-3 to TRBJ1-4; the D gene is possibly TRBD1 (5 bases). CDR3 size: 14 residues. From germline, CDR1 is ENHRY and CDR2 SYGVKD. The V gene lost 0 bases and the J gene lost 8 bases, with 10 bases spanning the gap. This CDR3 is CAISESTRGEKLFF. For the CDR3, the DNA is TGTGCCATCAGTGAGTCGACGAGGGGAGAAAAACTGTTTTTT.

This clone has only one observation. This chain links TRBV5-1 with TRBJ2-3; D gene uncertain. Germline assignment: CDR1 SGHRS and CDR2 YFSETQ. The V gene lost 5 bases and the J gene lost 3 bases, with 4 bases spanning the gap. The CDR3 is made up of 11 amino acids. The CDR3 protein is CASRRTDTQYF. In DNA form, the CDR3 reads TGCGCCAGCAGACGGACAGATACGCAGTATTTT.

This clone was picked up a small number of times. The chain links TRBV4-3 to TRBJ1-5; D gene uncertain. Germline V gene data show CDR1 as LGHNA and CDR2 as YSLEER. The CDR3 is 17 amino acids. V lost 0 bases and J lost 2, with 14 bases in between. The CDR3 reads CASSQDLTDGGNQPQHF. As DNA, the CDR3 is TGCGCCAGCAGCCAAGATCTAACGGACGGGGGCAATCAGCCCCAGCATTTT.

The V and J genes are TRBV11-2 and TRBJ1-4, with 9 bases identical to TRBD1. Per germline, CDR1 SGHAT and CDR2 FQNNGV. The J segment lost 4 bases and the V segment lost 3 bases, leaving 6 bases of the junction unmatched. CDR3 length: 16 residues. This CDR3 reads CASSLGPGQGNEKLFF. The CDR3 DNA sequence: TGTGCCAGCAGCTTGGGGCCGGGACAGGGTAATGAAAAACTGTTTTTT.

V gene TRBV7-9 combines with J gene TRBJ2-5; D is possibly TRBD2 (6 bases). The length of the CDR3 is 13 residues. V lost 8 bases and J 4 bases, leaving 14 bases between the germline ends. CDR1 is SEHNR, CDR2 FQNEAQ, per germline (reference sequence). DNA of the CDR3: TGTGCCAGCTCCCGCGGCGGGGCAGAGACCCAGTACTTC. It is translated as CASSRGGAETQYF.

This clone was recorded only once. The genes are TRBV6-1 and TRBJ1-1; D is possibly TRBD1 (5 bases). This CDR3 spans 14 amino acids. V lost 2 bases, J lost 8 bases, and 15 bases lay in between. Germline V CDR1 and CDR2: MNHNS, SASEGT. CDR3 DNA sequence: TGTGCCAGCAGTGAAACGGGGACGCAGCCCGAAGCTTTCTTT. Amino acids: CASSETGTQPEAFF.

The chain uses TRBV28 and TRBJ1-6; D is unresolved. Germline V lookup: CDR1 MDHEN, CDR2 SYDVKM. The ends were cut back, 8 bases at V and 10 bases at J, with 15 bases in the middle. The CDR3 totals 13 residues. The CDR3 sequence: CASDSGGRSPLHF. The CDR3 nucleotides read TGTGCCAGCGACTCGGGCGGAAGGTCACCCCTCCACTTT.

This chain links TRBV4-3 with TRBJ2-7; D may be TRBD1 (5 bases). The CDR3 extends over 15 amino acids. Trimming took 1 base from V and 3 from J, leaving 13 bases between them. Per the germline V gene, CDR1 is LGHNA and CDR2 is YSLEER. Written as DNA, the CDR3 is TGCGCCAGCAGCCAAGTTGCCGACAGTAGCTACGAGCAGTACTTC. As protein: CASSQVADSSYEQYF.

This sequence joins TRBV10-3 and TRBJ1-1; 8 positions match TRBD1. The CDR3 extends over 17 amino acids. The germline gives CDR1 ENHRY, CDR2 SYGVKD. With V trimmed by 10 bases and J by 0 bases, 16 bases remained unmatched. The CDR3 DNA is TGTGCCACCGGGGAAACAGGGGGAGCCCTTATGAACACTGAAGCTTTCTTT. Its translation is CATGETGGALMNTEAFF.

The V call is TRBV5-1, the J call TRBJ2-2, with D uncertain. Trimming stripped 4 bases from V and 0 bases from J, with 10 bases between. Looked up from germline, CDR1 is SGHRS and CDR2 is YFSETQ. The CDR3 extends over 15 amino acids. The chain's CDR3 is CASSTSYPNTGELFF. In DNA, the CDR3 is TGCGCCAGCAGCACCAGCTACCCGAACACCGGGGAGCTGTTTTTT.

This chain uses TRBV15 with TRBJ1-2, with a possible D match to TRBD1 (5 bases). The CDR3 has 13 amino acids. Trimming pared 4 bases from V and 7 bases from J, leaving 13 bases between. Germline-derived CDR1 and CDR2 are LNHNV and YYDKDF (reference sequence). The CDR3 nucleotides read TGTGCCACCAGCATAGCCGGGGGTTCTGGCTACACCTTC. Its translation is CATSIAGGSGYTF.

The chain carries TRBV6-5 and TRBJ1-2; TRBD1 matches 7 bases. The length of the CDR3 is 15 residues. Germline-derived CDR1 and CDR2 are MNHEY and SVGAGI. V gave up 4 bases and J gave up 4 bases; unmatched junction bases: 9. CDR3 amino acids: CASSSEGARGYGYTF. The CDR3 DNA reads as TGTGCCAGCAGTTCGGAGGGGGCGCGGGGCTATGGCTACACCTTC.

This clone was counted between two and nine times. V and J are TRBV5-8 and TRBJ1-1; 8 bases are a match to TRBD1. V lost 4 bases and J lost 5; bases outside the gene matches: 7. Germline CDR1 and CDR2: SGHTS and YDEGEE. The CDR3 spans 14 residues. As DNA, the CDR3 is TGTGCCAGCAGCACGGGACAGGCCCGAACTGAAGCTTTCTTT. Amino acid sequence: CASSTGQARTEAFF.

The sample holds a few counts of this clone. The chain employs TRBV5-8 and TRBJ1-2; D is ambiguous. The V gene's germline CDR1 is SGHTS and CDR2 YDEGEE. This CDR3 comprises 14 residues. The ends were cut back, 0 bases at V and 5 bases at J, with 11 bases in the middle. Written as DNA, the CDR3 is TGTGCCAGCAGCTTGGGCCGGATACGATATGGCTACACCTTC. It specifies CASSLGRIRYGYTF.

The CDR3 loop is CASSLVLGTGGYTF. The DNA for the CDR3 is TGTGCCAGCAGCTTGGTCTTGGGGACGGGTGGCTACACCTTC. The J gene is TRBJ1-2, the V gene TRBV5-4; D perhaps matches TRBD1 (5 bases). V shed 0 bases and J shed 7 bases, with 13 bases lying between them. This CDR3 contains 14 residues. The germline V gene has CDR1 SGHNT and CDR2 YYREEE (reference sequence).

Points on this clone: The same CDR3 also results from other DNA sequences found in this sample. The V gene is TRBV4-1, the J gene TRBJ2-7, with TRBD2 identical over 10 bases. The junction had 3 bases not matched to a gene; V was cut back by 2 bases and J by 2 bases. Germline V gene lookup returns CDR1 MGHRA and CDR2 YSYEKL. The CDR3 is 15 residues long. CDR3 loop: CASSQLAGVPYEQYF. CDR3 bases: TGCGCCAGCAGCCAACTAGCGGGAGTCCCCTACGAGCAGTACTTC.

CDR3 loop: CASSSGRYNEQFF. The CDR3 nucleotides are TGCGCCAGCAGTAGCGGGAGGTACAATGAGCAGTTCTTC. This chain joins TRBV10-1 and TRBJ2-1; TRBD2 aligns across 9 bases. Looked up from germline, CDR1 is WNHNN and CDR2 is SYGVQD (reference sequence). The CDR3 consists of 13 residues. The junction had 0 bases not matched to a gene; V was cut back by 5 bases and J by 4 bases.

The DNA of the CDR3 is TGTGCCAGTGGGGGACAGGCTAACTCTGGAAACACCATATATTTT. It is translated as CASGGQANSGNTIYF. The gene calls are TRBV19 and TRBJ1-3; TRBD1 agrees at 8 bases. The CDR3 is 15 residues long. In germline, CDR1 is LNHDA, CDR2 SQIVND (reference sequence). With 8 bases clipped from V and 0 bases from J, the junction kept 6 bases outside the gene matches. Filled out from reference TRBV19 and TRBJ1-3, the complete variable domain reads DGGITQSPKYLFRKEGQNVTLSCEQNLNHDAMYWYRQDPGQGLRLIYYSQIVNDFQKGDIAEGYSVSREKKESFPLTVTSAQKNPTAFYLCASGGQANSGNTIYFGEGSWLTVV.

The chain carries TRBV18 and TRBJ1-1; weak D call: TRBD1 (5 bases). V lost 5 bases and J lost 4, with 17 bases in between. The length of the CDR3 is 15 residues. Germline V gives CDR1 KGHSH, CDR2 LQKENI. Written as DNA, the CDR3 is TGTGCCAGCTCATTCACTCGGGCTGGGGGCACTGAAGCTTTCTTT. Translating gives CASSFTRAGGTEAFF.

This clone was detected many times. The gene calls are TRBV14 and TRBJ2-2, with D perhaps TRBD2 (5 bases). In germline, CDR1 is SGHDN, CDR2 FVKESK. V was clipped by 0 bases and J by 6 bases, with 11 bases between them. The CDR3 is 15 amino acids. CDR3 residues: CASSQDGGQAGELFF. The CDR3 nucleotides are TGTGCCAGCAGCCAAGATGGAGGTCAGGCCGGGGAGCTGTTTTTT.

The chain carries TRBV19 and TRBJ2-7; 10 nucleotides match TRBD2. V gave up 1 base and J gave up 7 bases; unmatched junction bases: 10. The CDR3 runs 16 residues. Germline V CDR1 and CDR2: LNHDA, SQIVND (reference sequence). The CDR3 DNA follows: TGTGCCAGTAGTATAGTCCCGACTAGCGGGTCTACGGAGCAGTACTTC. This codes for CASSIVPTSGSTEQYF.

This clone was recorded many times. This chain uses TRBV14 with TRBJ2-2; 11 nucleotides match TRBD2. The V and J ends lost 2 bases and 5 bases, in that order; junction bases with no gene match: 7. Germline V CDR1 and CDR2: SGHDN, FVKESK. CDR3 length: 17 amino acids. The CDR3 DNA is TGTGCCAGCAGCCAACGTGTGGCTAGCGGGAGGACCGGGGAGCTGTTTTTT. Protein sequence: CASSQRVASGRTGELFF.

On this clone: At one end the junction does not follow the germline gene, possibly because of a read error. The genes are TRBV29-1 and TRBJ2-5; 10 nucleotides agree with TRBD1. The CDR3 extends over 13 amino acids. Looked up from germline, CDR1 is SQVTM and CDR2 is ANQGSEA. As DNA, the CDR3 is TGCGGCGTACGACAGGGGGCTCGGGAGACCCAGTACTTC. Translation: CGVRQGARETQYF.

In the case of this clone: This specimen includes other DNA sequences encoding the same CDR3. The V call is TRBV5-1, the J call TRBJ1-5; D gene uncertain. V lost 4 bases to trimming and J lost 0 bases, with 8 bases between them. The CDR3 is 14 residues long. Per the germline V gene, CDR1 is SGHRS and CDR2 is YFSETQ. CDR3 sequence: CASSQGGSNQPQHF. DNA for the CDR3: TGCGCCAGCAGCCAAGGTGGTAGCAATCAGCCCCAGCATTTT.

This clone was found a few times. This chain links TRBV5-1 with TRBJ1-2; the match to TRBD1 covers 7 bases. This CDR3 is built from 13 residues. J lost 2 bases, V lost 3 bases, and 1 base had no gene match. In germline, CDR1 is SGHRS, CDR2 YFSETQ. The CDR3 nucleotides are TGCGCCAGCAGCTCGACAGGGAACTATGGCTACACCTTC. This codes for CASSSTGNYGYTF.

This clone was detected only a few times. J is TRBJ1-4 and V is TRBV29-1; 9 bases are shared with TRBD1. The CDR3 sequence is 13 residues long. Germline loops: CDR1 SQVTM, CDR2 ANQGSEA. V trimming: 6 bases; J trimming: 8 bases; junction bases outside the gene matches: 7. The CDR3, as DNA: TGCAGCGTAGCCAAGGGGACAGGGGAAAAACTGTTTTTT. Amino acids: CSVAKGTGEKLFF.

Comment on this clone: The same CDR3 is also encoded by other DNA sequences in this sample. The J gene is TRBJ2-5, the V gene TRBV18; 12 bases fit TRBD2. The CDR3 has 14 residues. V shed 3 bases, J shed 4 bases, and the junction held 0 bases outside the gene matches. Germline values: CDR1 KGHSH, CDR2 LQKENI. CDR3 bases: TGTGCCAGCTCACCGGGACTAGCGGGAGAGACCCAGTACTTC. This translates into CASSPGLAGETQYF.

The J gene is TRBJ2-2, the V gene TRBV6-4, with D perhaps matching TRBD1 (6 bases). The CDR3 runs to 16 residues. CDR1 and CDR2 from the germline V gene are MRHNA and SNTAGT. V was trimmed by 3 bases and J by 8 bases, leaving 19 bases between them. CDR3 in amino acids: CASSEIPAGAQGELFF. The CDR3 nucleotides read TGTGCCAGCAGTGAAATCCCAGCAGGGGCACAGGGGGAGCTGTTTTTT.

About this clone itself: This may stem from a read error, because a much larger clone lies one nucleotide away. This chain uses TRBV5-1 with TRBJ1-1, with unresolved D. CDR1 is SGHRS and CDR2 is YFSETQ in the germline V gene. The CDR3 has 14 residues. The germline V and J ends were trimmed by 0 bases and 1 base, with 7 bases remaining between them. The CDR3 DNA follows: TGCGCCAGCAGCTTGGAACCCTCGAACACTGAAGCTTTCTTT. Protein: CASSLEPSNTEAFF.

This clone was counted a few times. The chain has TRBV19 and TRBJ2-6; D gene uncertain. The CDR3 consists of 15 residues. V lost 5 bases, J lost 2 bases, and 10 bases lay in between. Germline lookup yields CDR1 LNHDA and CDR2 SQIVND (reference sequence). The CDR3 sequence is CASSDQRAGANVLTF. The CDR3 coding sequence is TGTGCCAGTAGTGACCAGCGCGCTGGGGCCAACGTCCTGACTTTC.